These T cell receptor beta chains were read from a single sample in a study of blood T cells in healthy people across ages. TCRdb used MiXCR to reprocess the 5' RACE reads, holding one entry per CDR3 protein. The sample has roughly 1.7 million distinct CDR3 sequences; roughly 32% are singletons. Sequencing was performed on blood. These receptors were obtained from a woman aged 30 to 39 in good health. The CDR3 runs from the conserved cysteine through the conserved F or W. D genes are given only for firm matches. Size tells how often a clone was seen (once, few, many) or the class of an expanded clone, and some rows leave it out.

clone size | J gene | V gene | D gene | CDR3 DNA | CDR3 protein
. | TRBJ1-2 | TRBV6-1 | . | TGTGCCGGCAGTGAAGTGACTTATGGCTACACCTTC | CAGSEVTYGYTF
few | TRBJ2-7 | TRBV24-1 | TRBD1 | TGTGCCACCAGTGATCCCGACAGGGGCAACGAGCAGTACTTC | CATSDPDRGNEQYF
few | TRBJ2-7 | TRBV20-1 | . | TGCAGTGCTTTACGGGACCGGGAGCAGTACTTC | CSALRDREQYF
. | TRBJ2-1 | TRBV24-1 | TRBD2 | TGTGCCACCAGTGATCCCACTAGCGGGAAGGATGAGCAGTTCTTC | CATSDPTSGKDEQFF
many | TRBJ2-7 | TRBV6-2/TRBV6-3 | . | TGTGCCAGCAGTTCCCCTCCGGACGAGCAGTACTTC | CASSSPPDEQYF
. | TRBJ2-1 | TRBV27 | TRBD2 | TGTGCCAGCAGTTTATCGCGGGCTAGCGGCCCTTCTGAGCAGTTCTTC | CASSLSRASGPSEQFF
. | TRBJ2-7 | TRBV6-5 | . | TGTGCCAGCAGTTACTCGAAGGGGACAAACTCCTACGAGCAGTACTTC | CASSYSKGTNSYEQYF
many | TRBJ2-1 | TRBV11-2 | . | TGTGCCAGCAGCTTAAATAGCGTCGAGCAGTTCTTC | CASSLNSVEQFF
. | TRBJ2-3 | TRBV10-3 | TRBD2 | TGTGCCACCGTCCGGACTAGCGGGGGGGCAGATACGCAGTATTTT | CATVRTSGGADTQYF
many | TRBJ2-3 | TRBV12-3/TRBV12-4 | TRBD2 | TGTGCCAGCAACTTCGCCGGGACTAGCGGGGTAAACACAGATACGCAGTATTTT | CASNFAGTSGVNTDTQYF
. | TRBJ2-1 | TRBV4-1 | TRBD2 | TGCGCCAGCAGCCAAGCACGGGGGGGGGTTAATGAGCAGTTCTTC | CASSQARGGVNEQFF
once | TRBJ1-2 | TRBV20-1 | . | TGCAGTGCCGCTCCTCTGGTTTCGAATGGCTACACCTTC | CSAAPLVSNGYTF
. | TRBJ2-7 | TRBV20-1 | TRBD2 | TGCAGTGCTAGAGCCCCTAGCGGGAAGTCCTACGAGCAGTACTTC | CSARAPSGKSYEQYF
once | TRBJ1-2 | TRBV2 | . | TGTGCCAGCAGTGAAATGAGGTCAGATGGCTACACCTTC | CASSEMRSDGYTF
. | TRBJ2-7 | TRBV28 | . | TGTGCCAGCAGTTTAGCCGGCCTTAAGGGGAACGAGCAGTACTTC | CASSLAGLKGNEQYF
. | TRBJ2-4 | TRBV20-1 | . | TGCAGTGCCATGAAAGGTCTAGCTTACTACGGGCAGTACTTC | CSAMKGLAYYGQYF
. | TRBJ2-5 | TRBV15 | . | TGTGCCACCAGCAAGGGAGAAACTTCTCAAGAGACCCAGTACTTC | CATSKGETSQETQYF
. | TRBJ1-6 | TRBV12-3/TRBV12-4 | TRBD1 | TGTGCCAGCAGTTTAAAGGGGGCAGTGGATAATTCACCCCTCCACTTT | CASSLKGAVDNSPLHF
many | TRBJ2-7 | TRBV20-1 | . | TGCAGTGCTCCCGTCTTGGGTCAGGGTGGGGCCTACGAGCAGTACTTC | CSAPVLGQGGAYEQYF
. | TRBJ1-6 | TRBV20-1 | . | TGCAGTGCTGGGGGGAACAACGTTCCTAATTCACCCCTCCACTTT | CSAGGNNVPNSPLHF
. | TRBJ2-1 | TRBV5-1 | TRBD2 | TGCGCCAGCAGCTGGACTAGCAGGGCTGAGCAGTTCTTC | CASSWTSRAEQFF
few | TRBJ2-7 | TRBV24-1 | . | TGTGCCACCAGTGATGGCCGCGTGGACGAGCAGTACTTC | CATSDGRVDEQYF
. | TRBJ2-3 | TRBV10-3 | . | TGTGCCATCAGTGGACTTACAGATACGCAGTATTTT | CAISGLTDTQYF
few | TRBJ2-5 | TRBV9 | . | TGTGCCAGCAGCACGACATTCCAAGAGACCCAGTACTTC | CASSTTFQETQYF
. | TRBJ2-7 | TRBV6-1 | . | TGTGCCAGCAGACCTCAGAAGGGACAAGCCCTATACGAGCAGTACTTC | CASRPQKGQALYEQYF
few | TRBJ2-7 | TRBV2 | . | TGTGCCAGCAGTGAACACGGGGGTATATACGAGCAGTACTTC | CASSEHGGIYEQYF
. | TRBJ1-2 | TRBV24-1 | . | TGTGCCACCAGTGATATGGACAAGTCGGGCTACACCTTC | CATSDMDKSGYTF
. | TRBJ1-5 | TRBV18 | . | TGTGCCAGCTCACCACCGAACCAGCCCCAGCATTTT | CASSPPNQPQHF
. | TRBJ2-5 | TRBV7-9 | . | TGTGCCAGCAGCCCCCTAGGGGCAGTCAAAGAGACCCAGTACTTC | CASSPLGAVKETQYF
. | TRBJ2-6 | TRBV10-3 | . | TGTGCCATCAGTGTACACGGCTCTGGGGCCAACGTCCTGACTTTC | CAISVHGSGANVLTF
. | TRBJ1-6 | TRBV30 | . | TGTGCCTGGAGTCCTCCAAGATCACCCCTCCACTTT | CAWSPPRSPLHF
. | TRBJ2-7 | TRBV7-6 | TRBD2 | TGTGCCAGCAGAGCGGGGGGCCGTAGCGAGCAGTACTTC | CASRAGGRSEQYF
once | TRBJ2-3 | TRBV20-1 | . | TGCAGTGCGGAGGCAGATACGCAGTATTTT | CSAEADTQYF
few | TRBJ1-2 | TRBV28 | TRBD1 | TGTGCCAGCAGTTTGGGACAGGGTGACCCTGGCTACACCTTC | CASSLGQGDPGYTF
few | TRBJ2-7 | TRBV27 | . | TGTGCCAGCAGTTTTCGGGATTCAAGCGAGCAGTACTTC | CASSFRDSSEQYF
few | TRBJ2-7 | TRBV20-1 | TRBD2 | TGCAGTGCCCTCTTGAGCGGGAGAGTCCCCTACGAGCAGTACTTC | CSALLSGRVPYEQYF
many | TRBJ2-7 | TRBV5-1 | . | TGTGCCAGCAGCTTAGAAGGGGGGGTCTACGAGCAGTACTTC | CASSLEGGVYEQYF